This T cell receptor (beta chain) was recovered during a study of Tregs in tolerant kidney transplant recipients (dated by TCRdb to between 2019 and 2020). About the study as a whole: Transplants used related donors with nonmyeloablative bone marrow transplantation; mixed chimerism was transient in the human trials. The study used TCRbeta sequencing to identify donor-specific regulatory T cells before combined kidney and bone marrow transplantation, then tracked those cells after transplant. The research as a whole found: Although technical replication error seemed to be minimal, the question of biological reproducibility was not addressed directly. Donor-specific Treg expansion exceeded global Treg expansion in tolerant patients, suggesting antigen-driven rather than nonspecific expansion. Because only a small number of patients were included, the study had limitations, and the results will need to be validated in larger populations as well as under other immunosuppression protocols. Expanding Tregs with activated donor B cells appeared to identify the most biologically relevant and donor-specific TCRbeta repertoire. For some patients the PCR primers changed over time, which made it impossible to compare the samples from those patients at the nucleotide level.

A remark on this clone: Its antigen has not been determined. The observed sequence ends 3 residues before the CDR3 terminus, with the missing tail filled in from the germline J gene.

Taken from the germline V gene (reference sequence), the CDR1 and CDR2 loops are PRHDT and FYEKMQ. The CDR3 covers 14 residues, taking in both the cysteine and the phenylalanine. The 33 bases shown cover part of the CDR3, and their frame starts at base 1. The trim is 0 bases for V and 4 bases for J, with a gap of 6 bases between the germline ends. The sample's time point label is to be understood as: blood sample drawn before combined kidney and bone marrow transplant. Unstimulated Tregs (CD4+CD25+CD127-), CD4+ non-Tregs (CD4+CD25-), CD4 and CD8 cells were FACS-sorted from thawed PBMCs. The patients were a few recipients of combined kidney and bone marrow transplants from the ITN036ST trial, and samples were available only for these trial subjects. Healthy control blood was processed to PBMCs with a Ficoll density gradient and then cryopreserved, whereas patient PBMCs were collected both before and after transplant.

For TCRbeta CDR3 sequencing, genomic DNA was extracted from sorted cells using the QIAGEN DNeasy Blood and Tissue Kit. High-throughput TCRbeta CDR3 sequencing, which included PCR amplification with bias correction and internal controls, was done commercially through immunoSEQ. The original pipeline was this. A unique productive TCRbeta sequence was defined by the CDR3 nucleotide sequence when primers matched, and otherwise by the CDR3 amino acid sequence together with the Vbeta and Jbeta genes. To correct sorting error, sequences shared between sorted populations at a frequency ratio of 2:1 or less were removed; the rest were assigned to the higher population. Donor-reactive sequences were defined as at least 5-fold expanded in CFSE-low cells versus unstimulated cells, with frequency of at least 0.01% in CFSE-low cells. Jensen-Shannon divergence calculated on the top 100 TCRbeta sequences ranked by frequency was used to measure repertoire divergence. For samples with multiple sequencing runs, sorting error was corrected in each run separately before the runs were combined. This immuneACCESS table, as held by TCRdb, lists in-frame sequences with V and J called but not all clones. Of the missing ones, under half trace to an unresolved V gene in checked studies; the others have no known cause. The DNA was the basis for D and trimming; V, J and clone size are from that table. The table for this sample lists approximately 30,000 clones. Approximately 15% of the sample lies in the top ten.

The sequences come from CD8+ T cells from blood, collected before the transplant. The rearranged chain carries TRBV13 and TRBJ2-2; there is no confident call for the D gene. This sequence was found in a human donor who received a combined kidney and bone marrow transplant. CDR3 sequence: CASSLGQATGELFF. The sequenced part of the CDR3 DNA is TGTGCCAGCAGCTTAGGGCAGGCCACCGGGGAG.